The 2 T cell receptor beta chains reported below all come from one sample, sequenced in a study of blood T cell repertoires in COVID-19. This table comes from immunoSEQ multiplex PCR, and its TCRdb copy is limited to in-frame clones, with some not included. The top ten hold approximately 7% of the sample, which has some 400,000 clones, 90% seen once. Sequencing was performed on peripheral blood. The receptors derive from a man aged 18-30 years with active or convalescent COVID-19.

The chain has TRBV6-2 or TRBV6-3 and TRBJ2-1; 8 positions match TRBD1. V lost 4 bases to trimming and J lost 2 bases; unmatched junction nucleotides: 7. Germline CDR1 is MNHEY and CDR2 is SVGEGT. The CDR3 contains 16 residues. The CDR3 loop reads CASSSPGTGPYNEQFF. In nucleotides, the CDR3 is TGTGCCAGCAGTTCCCCCGGGACAGGACCCTACAATGAGCAGTTCTTC.

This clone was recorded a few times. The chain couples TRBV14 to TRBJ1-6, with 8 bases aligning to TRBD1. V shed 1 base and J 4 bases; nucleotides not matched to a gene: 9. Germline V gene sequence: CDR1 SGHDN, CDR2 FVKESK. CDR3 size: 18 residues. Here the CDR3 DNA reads TGTGCCAGCAGCCAAGTTGGCTTCGGACAGGGTTATAATTCACCCCTCCACTTT. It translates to CASSQVGFGQGYNSPLHF.